This entry is about one T cell receptor beta chain. The repertoire was sequenced with immunoSEQ multiplex PCR; TCRdb's copy has only in-frame clones and lacks some. The data contain approximately 10,000 clones, over 80% of them seen just once; the ten biggest clones take up roughly 8%. The germline V gene has CDR1 MDHEN and CDR2 SYDVKM. The CDR3 covers 15 residues. J was trimmed by 8 bases and V by 1 base; bases with no gene match: 7. The source of the sample is a study of tumor-infiltrating lymphocytes in localized non-small cell lung cancer. Sequencing was done on a sample of lung tumor tissue. This TCR came from a human donor with non-small cell lung cancer. The chain combines TRBV28 with TRBJ1-2; 10 nucleotides line up with TRBD1. CDR3 DNA sequence: TGTGCCAGCAGTTTATCCGGGACAGGGGTCGAAGGCTACACCTTC. Translation gives CASSLSGTGVEGYTF.